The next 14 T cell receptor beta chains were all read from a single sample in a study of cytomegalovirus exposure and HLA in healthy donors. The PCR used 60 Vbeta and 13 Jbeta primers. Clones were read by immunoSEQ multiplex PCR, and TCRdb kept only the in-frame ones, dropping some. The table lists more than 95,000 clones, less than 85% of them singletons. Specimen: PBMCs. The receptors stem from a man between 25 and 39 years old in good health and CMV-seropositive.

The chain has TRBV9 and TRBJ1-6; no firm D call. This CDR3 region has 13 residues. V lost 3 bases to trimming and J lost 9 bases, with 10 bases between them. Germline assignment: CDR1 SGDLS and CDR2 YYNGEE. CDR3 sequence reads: CASSERSGSPLHF. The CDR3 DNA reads TGTGCCAGCAGCGAGAGAAGCGGTTCACCCCTCCACTTT.

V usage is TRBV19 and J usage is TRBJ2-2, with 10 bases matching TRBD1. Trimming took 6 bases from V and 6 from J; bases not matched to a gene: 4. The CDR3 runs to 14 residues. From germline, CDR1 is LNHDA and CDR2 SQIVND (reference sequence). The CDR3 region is CASSPGQGPGELFF. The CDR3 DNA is TGTGCCAGTAGCCCGGGACAGGGGCCCGGGGAGCTGTTTTTT.

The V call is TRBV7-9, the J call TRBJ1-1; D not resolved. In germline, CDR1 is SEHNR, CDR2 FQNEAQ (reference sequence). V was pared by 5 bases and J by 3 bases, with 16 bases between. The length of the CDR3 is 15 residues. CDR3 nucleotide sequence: TGTGCCAGCAGCCCCGCGGTACGGAAGGACACTGAAGCTTTCTTT. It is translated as CASSPAVRKDTEAFF.

CDR3 in DNA: TGTGCCAGCAGCTTAGAGCGTCAGCAGTACTTC. This sequence encodes CASSLERQQYF. The V gene is TRBV7-9, the J gene TRBJ2-7; D call uncertain. The CDR3 loop spans 11 amino acids. The V and J ends lost 1 base and 8 bases respectively, with 6 bases between them. The germline V gene has CDR1 SEHNR and CDR2 FQNEAQ (reference sequence).

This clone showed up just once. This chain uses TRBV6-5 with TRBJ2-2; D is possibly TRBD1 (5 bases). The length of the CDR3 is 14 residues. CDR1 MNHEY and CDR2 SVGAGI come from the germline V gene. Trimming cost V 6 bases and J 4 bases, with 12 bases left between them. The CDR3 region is CASRPAGSTGELFF. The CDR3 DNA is TGTGCCAGCAGGCCGGCAGGGTCCACCGGGGAGCTGTTTTTT.

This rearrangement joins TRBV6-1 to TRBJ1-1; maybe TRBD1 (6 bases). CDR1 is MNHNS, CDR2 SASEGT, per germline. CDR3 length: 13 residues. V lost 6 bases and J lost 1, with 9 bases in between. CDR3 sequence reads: CASRKTGNTEAFF. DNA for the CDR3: TGTGCCAGCAGGAAGACAGGGAACACTGAAGCTTTCTTT.

The CDR3 sequence is CASSIGTGPSYGYTF. Here the CDR3 DNA reads TGTGCCAGTAGTATCGGGACAGGTCCGTCCTATGGCTACACCTTC. V gene TRBV19 combines with J gene TRBJ1-2, with 8 bases aligning to TRBD1. The trim removed 3 bases at V and 4 bases at J, leaving 7 bases unmatched. Looked up from germline, CDR1 is LNHDA and CDR2 is SQIVND (reference sequence). This CDR3 has 15 amino acids.

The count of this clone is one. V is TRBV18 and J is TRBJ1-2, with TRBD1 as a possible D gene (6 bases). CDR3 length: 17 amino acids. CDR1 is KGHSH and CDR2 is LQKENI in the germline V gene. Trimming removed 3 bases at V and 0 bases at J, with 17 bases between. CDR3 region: CASSPPWGQEANYGYTF. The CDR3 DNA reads TGTGCCAGCTCACCGCCTTGGGGGCAGGAAGCTAACTATGGCTACACCTTC.

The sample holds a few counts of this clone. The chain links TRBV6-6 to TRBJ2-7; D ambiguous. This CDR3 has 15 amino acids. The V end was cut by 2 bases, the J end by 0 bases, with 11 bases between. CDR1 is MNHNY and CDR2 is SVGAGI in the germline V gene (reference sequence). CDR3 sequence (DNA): TGTGCCAGCAGTTACCCGAGTTATGGCTCCTACGAGCAGTACTTC. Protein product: CASSYPSYGSYEQYF.

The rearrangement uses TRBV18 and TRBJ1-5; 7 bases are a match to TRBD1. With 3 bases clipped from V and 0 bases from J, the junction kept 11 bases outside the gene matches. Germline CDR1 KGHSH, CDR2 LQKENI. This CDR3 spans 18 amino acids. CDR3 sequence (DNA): TGTGCCAGCTCACCCTACGGGACAGTTGGTTATAGCAATCAGCCCCAGCATTTT. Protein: CASSPYGTVGYSNQPQHF.

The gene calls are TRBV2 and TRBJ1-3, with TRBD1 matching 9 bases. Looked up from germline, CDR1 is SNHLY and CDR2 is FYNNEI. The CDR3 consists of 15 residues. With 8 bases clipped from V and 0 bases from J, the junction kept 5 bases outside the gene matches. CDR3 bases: TGTGCCAGCGGGGGACAGGGACTCTCTGGAAACACCATATATTTT. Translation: CASGGQGLSGNTIYF.

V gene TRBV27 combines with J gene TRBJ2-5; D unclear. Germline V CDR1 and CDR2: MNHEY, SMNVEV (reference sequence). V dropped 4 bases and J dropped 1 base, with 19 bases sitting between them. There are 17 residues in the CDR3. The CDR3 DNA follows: TGTGCCAGCAGTTCCACTAATACCAGTAGTAGCCAAGAGACCCAGTACTTC. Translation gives CASSSTNTSSSQETQYF.

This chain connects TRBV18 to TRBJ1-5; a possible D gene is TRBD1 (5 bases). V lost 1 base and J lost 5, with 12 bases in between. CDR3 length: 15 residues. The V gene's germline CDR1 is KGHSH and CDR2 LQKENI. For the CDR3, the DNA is TGTGCCAGCTCACCACGGGGGGAGAGGGATCAGCCCCAGCATTTT. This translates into CASSPRGERDQPQHF.

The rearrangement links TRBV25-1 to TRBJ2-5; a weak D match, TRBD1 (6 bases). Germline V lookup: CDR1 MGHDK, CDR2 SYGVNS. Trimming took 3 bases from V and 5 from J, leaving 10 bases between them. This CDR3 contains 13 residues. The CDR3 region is CASSEGARETQYF. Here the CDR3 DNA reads TGTGCCAGCAGTGAGGGGGCGCGTGAGACCCAGTACTTC.